A selection of T cell receptor beta chains follows, all from one sample in a study of beta chain features in type 1 diabetes. The table came from immunoSEQ multiplex PCR; TCRdb's copy has only in-frame clones and leaves some out. The profile shows approximately 270,000 clones, roughly an eighth of them singletons. Input material: naive CD4+ T cells from blood. The receptors were sampled from a man aged 25 to 40 with type 1 diabetes. The CDR3 runs from the conserved cysteine through the conserved F or W. The order of the fields is CDR3 protein, CDR3 DNA, clone size, V gene, CDR3 length, D gene, J gene. D genes are given only for firm matches. Size is stated for part of the rows, as once, few or many counts, or as a class when the clone is expanded.

CDR3aa: CSVTEGGTQYF; CDR3nt: TGCAGTGTGACGGAGGGCGGTACGCAGTATTTT; abundance: .; v_gene: TRBV20-1; len: 11; d_gene: .; j_gene: TRBJ2-3
CDR3aa: CSAPDSYEQYF; CDR3nt: TGCAGTGCTCCAGACAGTTACGAGCAGTACTTC; abundance: few; v_gene: TRBV20-1; len: 11; d_gene: .; j_gene: TRBJ2-7
CDR3aa: CTRRDTSNHEQYF; CDR3nt: TGCACCCGCCGGGACACCTCGAACCACGAGCAGTACTTC; abundance: few; v_gene: TRBV29-1; len: 13; d_gene: .; j_gene: TRBJ2-7
CDR3aa: CASSTVAGANVLTF; CDR3nt: TGTGCCAGCAGTACAGTTGCGGGGGCCAACGTCCTGACTTTC; abundance: few; v_gene: TRBV28; len: 14; d_gene: .; j_gene: TRBJ2-6
CDR3aa: CASSFRQGRETQYF; CDR3nt: TGTGCCAGCAGCTTTAGACAGGGGAGGGAGACCCAGTACTTC; abundance: .; v_gene: TRBV7-9; len: 14; d_gene: TRBD1; j_gene: TRBJ2-5
CDR3aa: CASSLGGAGNQETQYF; CDR3nt: TGTGCCAGTAGCCTCGGGGGAGCGGGGAACCAAGAGACCCAGTACTTC; abundance: few; v_gene: TRBV19; len: 16; d_gene: TRBD2; j_gene: TRBJ2-5
CDR3aa: CSAQDYNEQFF; CDR3nt: TGCAGCGCTCAGGATTACAATGAGCAGTTCTTC; abundance: few; v_gene: TRBV29-1; len: 11; d_gene: .; j_gene: TRBJ2-1
CDR3aa: CASSDLGQGVQPQHF; CDR3nt: TGTGCCAGCAGTGATCTTGGACAGGGAGTTCAGCCCCAGCATTTT; abundance: few; v_gene: TRBV2; len: 15; d_gene: TRBD1; j_gene: TRBJ1-5
CDR3aa: CASTGGVAYNEQFF; CDR3nt: TGTGCCAGCACAGGGGGAGTTGCCTACAATGAGCAGTTCTTC; abundance: .; v_gene: TRBV5-4; len: 14; d_gene: TRBD1; j_gene: TRBJ2-1
CDR3aa: CASSKSSGPSYEQYF; CDR3nt: TGTGCCAGCAGCAAGTCTAGCGGACCATCCTACGAGCAGTACTTC; abundance: few; v_gene: TRBV5-4; len: 15; d_gene: TRBD2; j_gene: TRBJ2-7
CDR3aa: CASSSPTSGLYNEQFF; CDR3nt: TGTGCCAGCAGTTCCCCTACTAGCGGGTTATACAATGAGCAGTTCTTC; abundance: few; v_gene: TRBV28; len: 16; d_gene: TRBD2; j_gene: TRBJ2-1
CDR3aa: CASSLQGTETQYF; CDR3nt: TGCGCCAGCAGCTTGCAGGGTACGGAGACCCAGTACTTC; abundance: few; v_gene: TRBV5-1; len: 13; d_gene: .; j_gene: TRBJ2-5
CDR3aa: CASSLYMDRPYGYTF; CDR3nt: TGTGCCAGCAGCCTGTATATGGACAGGCCCTATGGCTACACCTTC; abundance: .; v_gene: TRBV5-6; len: 15; d_gene: TRBD1; j_gene: TRBJ1-2
CDR3aa: CASSVLAGLTDTQYF; CDR3nt: TGTGCCAGCAGTGTCCTAGCGGGACTCACAGATACGCAGTATTTT; abundance: .; v_gene: TRBV2; len: 15; d_gene: TRBD2; j_gene: TRBJ2-3
CDR3aa: CASSLGTGNVRHEQFF; CDR3nt: TGTGCCAGCAGCTTAGGGACAGGGAACGTGCGGCATGAGCAGTTCTTC; abundance: .; v_gene: TRBV11-3; len: 16; d_gene: TRBD1; j_gene: TRBJ2-1
CDR3aa: CASSLTSRSTDTQYF; CDR3nt: TGTGCCAGCAGCTTAACTAGCCGGAGCACAGATACGCAGTATTTT; abundance: few; v_gene: TRBV7-2; len: 15; d_gene: .; j_gene: TRBJ2-3
CDR3aa: CASSQDDRVRGIQYF; CDR3nt: TGCGCCAGCAGCCAAGACGACAGGGTTCGAGGCATTCAGTACTTC; abundance: few; v_gene: TRBV4-3; len: 15; d_gene: TRBD1; j_gene: TRBJ2-4
CDR3aa: CASSNDFSGIGADTQYF; CDR3nt: TGTGCCAGCAGTAATGATTTTAGCGGGATCGGCGCAGATACGCAGTATTTT; abundance: few; v_gene: TRBV27; len: 17; d_gene: TRBD2; j_gene: TRBJ2-3
CDR3aa: CSVRGQGASYEQYF; CDR3nt: TGCAGCGTTCGAGGACAGGGGGCCTCCTACGAGCAGTACTTC; abundance: many; v_gene: TRBV29-1; len: 14; d_gene: TRBD1; j_gene: TRBJ2-7
CDR3aa: CASSLGDRAGNTIYF; CDR3nt: TGTGCCAGCAGTTTAGGGGACAGGGCTGGAAACACCATATATTTT; abundance: few; v_gene: TRBV28; len: 15; d_gene: TRBD1; j_gene: TRBJ1-3
CDR3aa: CASRPGQRSYEQYF; CDR3nt: TGTGCCAGCCGTCCGGGACAGCGCTCCTACGAGCAGTACTTC; abundance: few; v_gene: TRBV2; len: 14; d_gene: TRBD1; j_gene: TRBJ2-7
CDR3aa: CAGENLGTDTQYF; CDR3nt: TGTGCCGGAGAGAATTTAGGCACAGATACGCAGTATTTT; abundance: .; v_gene: TRBV30; len: 13; d_gene: .; j_gene: TRBJ2-3
CDR3aa: CSASLAGGYETQYF; CDR3nt: TGCAGCGCCTCCCTAGCGGGGGGGTATGAGACCCAGTACTTC; abundance: .; v_gene: TRBV29-1; len: 14; d_gene: TRBD2; j_gene: TRBJ2-5
CDR3aa: CAWNYQGSGELFF; CDR3nt: TGTGCCTGGAACTACCAGGGGAGCGGGGAGCTGTTTTTT; abundance: .; v_gene: TRBV30; len: 13; d_gene: .; j_gene: TRBJ2-2
CDR3aa: CASSMIGQGADYEQYF; CDR3nt: TGTGCCAGTAGTATGATCGGGCAGGGCGCGGACTACGAGCAGTACTTC; abundance: few; v_gene: TRBV19; len: 16; d_gene: .; j_gene: TRBJ2-7
CDR3aa: CAWVVGLSNTEAFF; CDR3nt: TGTGCCTGGGTCGTTGGACTTTCGAACACTGAAGCTTTCTTT; abundance: few; v_gene: TRBV30; len: 14; d_gene: .; j_gene: TRBJ1-1
CDR3aa: CASSPPGQGNTGELFF; CDR3nt: TGTGCCAGCTCACCACCGGGACAGGGGAACACCGGGGAGCTGTTTTTT; abundance: few; v_gene: TRBV18; len: 16; d_gene: TRBD1; j_gene: TRBJ2-2
CDR3aa: CASSPTYGTGERTTEAFF; CDR3nt: TGTGCCAGCAGCCCAACGTATGGGACAGGGGAAAGGACCACTGAAGCTTTCTTT; abundance: once; v_gene: TRBV7-9; len: 18; d_gene: TRBD1; j_gene: TRBJ1-1